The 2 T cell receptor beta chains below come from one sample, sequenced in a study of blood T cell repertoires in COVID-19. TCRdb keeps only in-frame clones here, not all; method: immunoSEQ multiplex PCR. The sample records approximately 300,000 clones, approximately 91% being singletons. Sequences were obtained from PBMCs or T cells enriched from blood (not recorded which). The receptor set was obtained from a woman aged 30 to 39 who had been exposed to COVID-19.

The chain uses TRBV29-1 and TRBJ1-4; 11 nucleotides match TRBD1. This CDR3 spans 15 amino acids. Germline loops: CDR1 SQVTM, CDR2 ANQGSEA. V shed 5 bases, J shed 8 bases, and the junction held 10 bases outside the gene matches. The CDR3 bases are TGCAGCGTTAGGACAGGGGGCGTTAACCAAGAAAAACTGTTTTTT. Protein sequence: CSVRTGGVNQEKLFF. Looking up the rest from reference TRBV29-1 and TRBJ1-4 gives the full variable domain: SAVISQKPSRDICQRGTSLTIQCQVDSQVTMMFWYRQQPGQSLTLIATANQGSEATYESGFVIDKFPISRPNLTFSTLTVSNMSPEDSSIYLCSVRTGGVNQEKLFFGSGTQLSVL.

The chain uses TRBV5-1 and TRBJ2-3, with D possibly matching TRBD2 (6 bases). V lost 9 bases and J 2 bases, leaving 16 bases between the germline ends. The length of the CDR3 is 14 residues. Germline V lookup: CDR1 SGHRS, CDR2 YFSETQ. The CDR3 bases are TGCGCCACCACAGCGGGCGGGTACACAGATACGCAGTATTTT. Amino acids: CATTAGGYTDTQYF.